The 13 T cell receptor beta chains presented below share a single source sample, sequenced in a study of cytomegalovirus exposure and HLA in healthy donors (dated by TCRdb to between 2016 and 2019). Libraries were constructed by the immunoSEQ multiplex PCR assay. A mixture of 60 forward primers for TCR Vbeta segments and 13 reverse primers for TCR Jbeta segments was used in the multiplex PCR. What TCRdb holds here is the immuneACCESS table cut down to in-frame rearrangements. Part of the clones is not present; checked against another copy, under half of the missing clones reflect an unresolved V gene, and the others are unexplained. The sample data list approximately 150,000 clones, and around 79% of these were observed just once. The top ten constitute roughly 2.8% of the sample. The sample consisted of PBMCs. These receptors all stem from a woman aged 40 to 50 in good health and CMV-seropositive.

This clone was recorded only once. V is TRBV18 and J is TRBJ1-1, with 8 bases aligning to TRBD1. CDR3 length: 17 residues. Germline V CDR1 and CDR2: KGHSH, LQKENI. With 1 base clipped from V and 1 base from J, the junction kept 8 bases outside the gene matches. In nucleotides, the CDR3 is TGTGCCAGCTCACCACGGAACTTAGGACAGGGGAACACTGAAGCTTTCTTT. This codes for CASSPRNLGQGNTEAFF.

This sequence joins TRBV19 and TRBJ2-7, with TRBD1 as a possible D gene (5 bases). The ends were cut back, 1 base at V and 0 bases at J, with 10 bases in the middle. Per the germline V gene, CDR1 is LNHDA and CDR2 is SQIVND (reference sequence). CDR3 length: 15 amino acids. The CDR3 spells CASSIVDSSSYEQYF. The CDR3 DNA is TGTGCCAGTAGTATAGTCGACAGTAGCTCCTACGAGCAGTACTTC.

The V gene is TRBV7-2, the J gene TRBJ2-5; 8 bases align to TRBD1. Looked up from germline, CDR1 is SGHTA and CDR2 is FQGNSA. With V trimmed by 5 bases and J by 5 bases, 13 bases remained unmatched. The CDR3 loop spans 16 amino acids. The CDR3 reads CASSRTGQGQLETQYF. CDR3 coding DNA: TGTGCCAGCAGCCGTACCGGACAGGGTCAGTTGGAGACCCAGTACTTC.

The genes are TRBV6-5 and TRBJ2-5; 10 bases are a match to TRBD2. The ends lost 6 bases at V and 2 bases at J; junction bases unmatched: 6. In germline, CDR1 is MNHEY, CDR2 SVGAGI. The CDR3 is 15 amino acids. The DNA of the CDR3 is TGTGCCAGCAGGCTAGCGGGGGCCTCACAAGAGACCCAGTACTTC. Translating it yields CASRLAGASQETQYF.

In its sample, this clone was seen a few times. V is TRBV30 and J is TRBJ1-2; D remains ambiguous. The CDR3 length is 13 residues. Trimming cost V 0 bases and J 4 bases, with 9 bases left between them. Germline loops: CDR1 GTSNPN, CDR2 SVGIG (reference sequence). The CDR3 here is CAWSVGNSYGYTF. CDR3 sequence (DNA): TGTGCCTGGAGTGTGGGCAATTCCTATGGCTACACCTTC. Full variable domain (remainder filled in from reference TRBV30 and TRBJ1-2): SQTIHQWPATLVQPVGSPLSLECTVEGTSNPNLYWYRQAAGRGLQLLFYSVGIGQISSEVPQNLSASRPQDRQFILSSKKLLLSDSGFYLCAWSVGNSYGYTFGSGTRLTVV.

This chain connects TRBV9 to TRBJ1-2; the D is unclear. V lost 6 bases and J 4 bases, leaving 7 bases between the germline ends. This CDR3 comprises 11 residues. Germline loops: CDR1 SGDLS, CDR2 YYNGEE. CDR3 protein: CASNAGYGYTF. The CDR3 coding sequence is TGTGCCAGCAATGCAGGCTATGGCTACACCTTC. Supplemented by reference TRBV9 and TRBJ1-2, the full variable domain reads DSGVTQTPKHLITATGQRVTLRCSPRSGDLSVYWYQQSLDQGLQFLIQYYNGEERAKGNILERFSAQQFPDLHSELNLSSLELGDSALYFCASNAGYGYTFGSGTRLTVV.

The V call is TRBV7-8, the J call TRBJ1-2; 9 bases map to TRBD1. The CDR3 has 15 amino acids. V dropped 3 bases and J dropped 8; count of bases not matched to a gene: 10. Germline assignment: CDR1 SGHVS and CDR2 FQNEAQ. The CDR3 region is CASSLGTGTGSGYTF. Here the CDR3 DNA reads TGTGCCAGCAGCTTGGGGACCGGGACAGGGTCCGGCTACACCTTC.

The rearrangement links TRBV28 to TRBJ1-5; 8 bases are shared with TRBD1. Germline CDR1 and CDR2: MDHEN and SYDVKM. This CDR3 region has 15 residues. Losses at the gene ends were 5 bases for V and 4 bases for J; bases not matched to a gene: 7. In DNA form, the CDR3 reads TGTGCCAGCAGTGATGACAGGGGACCTAATCAGCCCCAGCATTTT. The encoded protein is CASSDDRGPNQPQHF.

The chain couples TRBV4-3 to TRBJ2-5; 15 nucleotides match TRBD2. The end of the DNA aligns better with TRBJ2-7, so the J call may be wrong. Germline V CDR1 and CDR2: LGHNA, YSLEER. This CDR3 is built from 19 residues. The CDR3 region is CASSLQAGTSGGSSYEQYF. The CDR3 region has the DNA TGCGCCAGCAGCCTCCAAGCCGGGACTAGCGGGGGGAGCTCCTACGAGCAGTACTTC.

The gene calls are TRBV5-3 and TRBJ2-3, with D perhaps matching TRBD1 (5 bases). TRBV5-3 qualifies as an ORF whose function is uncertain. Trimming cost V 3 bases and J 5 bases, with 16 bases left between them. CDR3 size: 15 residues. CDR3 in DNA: TGTGCCAGAAGCTGTGACAGCCTCCGAGGAGATACGCAGTATTTT. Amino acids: CARSCDSLRGDTQYF.

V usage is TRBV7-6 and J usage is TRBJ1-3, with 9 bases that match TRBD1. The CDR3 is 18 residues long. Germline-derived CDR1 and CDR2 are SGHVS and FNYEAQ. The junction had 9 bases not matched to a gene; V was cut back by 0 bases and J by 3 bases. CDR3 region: CASSLANTGGAYGNTIYF. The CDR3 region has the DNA TGTGCCAGCAGCTTAGCAAATACAGGGGGCGCCTATGGAAACACCATATATTTT. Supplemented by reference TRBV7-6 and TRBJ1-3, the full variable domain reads GAGVSQSPRYKVTKRGQDVALRCDPISGHVSLYWYRQALGQGPEFLTYFNYEAQQDKSGLPNDRFSAERPEGSISTLTIQRTEQRDSAMYRCASSLANTGGAYGNTIYFGEGSWLTVV.

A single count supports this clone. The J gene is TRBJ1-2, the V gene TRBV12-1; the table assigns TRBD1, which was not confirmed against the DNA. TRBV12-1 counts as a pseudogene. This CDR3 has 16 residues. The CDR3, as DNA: TGTGCCAGCAGACCCACATCCGGGACAGATCACTATGGCTACACCTTC. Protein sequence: CASRPTSGTDHYGYTF.

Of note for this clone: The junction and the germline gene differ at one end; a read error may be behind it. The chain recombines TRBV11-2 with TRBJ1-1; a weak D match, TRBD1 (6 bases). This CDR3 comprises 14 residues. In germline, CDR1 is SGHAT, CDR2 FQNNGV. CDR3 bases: TGTGCCAGCACCCAAGGACAGATGAACACTGAGGCTTTCTTT. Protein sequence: CASTQGQMNTEAFF.